This TCR beta chain is drawn from a study of blood T cell repertoires in COVID-19. Overall study context: Samples representing acute and convalescent COVID-19 were sourced from the United States, Italy and Spain. PBMCs, B-cell-depleted T cells, or T cells provided the cDNA or gDNA that made up the material.

Source study methods: Using reference gene primer amplification, nucleated cell counts were estimated. Using immunoSEQ multiplex PCR, the repertoire was profiled, and TCRdb retains in-frame clones only, with some absent. V and J calls and clone size are copied from that table; D and trimming were computed from the DNA. The data show under 350,000 clones, with 85% seen just once and about an eighth held by the top ten. This clone has only one observation. The origin of this receptor is a human donor in a cohort sampled during active COVID-19. Sequenced: peripheral blood.

The CDR3 nucleotides are TGTGCCAGCAGCAGACTAGCGGGAGTATTAGGCTACGAGCAGTACTTC. Amino acids: CASSRLAGVLGYEQYF. This rearrangement joins TRBV27 to TRBJ2-7; 12 positions match TRBD2. The ends lost 6 bases at V and 3 bases at J; junction bases unmatched: 9. Germline CDR1 is MNHEY and CDR2 is SMNVEV (reference sequence). The CDR3 sequence is 16 residues long.